This TCR beta chain was sequenced in a study of vaccination and CD4 T cells after COVID-19. Background on the study: Convalescent persons amounted to six males plus four females, two of whom were Hispanic. Study results and limitations: The median proportion of reactive clones detected only post-vaccination in convalescent patients was 65% to 90%.

Described treatment: approximately 11-day PBMC culture with coronavirus spike peptide pools or control peptides (ViraFEST assay). The Oncomine TCR Beta short-read assay sequenced DNA from cultured CD4+ T cells. A single record per CDR3 protein comes from TCRdb applying MiXCR to the PCR reads. The sample yields about 12,000 distinct CDR3 sequences, 40% to 60% seen once. On this clonotype: Its antigen is as yet unknown.

Germline CDR1 SGHVS, CDR2 FQNEAQ. This CDR3 contains 13 residues. Trimming took off 3 bases at V and 7 bases at J, with 10 bases between the two ends. Input material: CD4+ T cells from blood, cultured in vitro. The receptor was derived from a human donor who had recovered from COVID-19. The chain joins TRBV7-8 to TRBJ2-1, with D tentatively TRBD1 or TRBD2 (5 bases each). The CDR3 nucleotides read TGTGCCAGCAGCTTCCGGGACGTGAATGAGCAGTTCTTC. It yields the protein CASSFRDVNEQFF.